The rows below give T cell receptor beta chains drawn from one sample of a study of T cells in Graves' hyperthyroidism and ophthalmopathy. One entry per CDR3 protein results from TCRdb running MiXCR on the multiplex PCR reads. The sample has about 290,000 distinct CDR3 sequences; 15% to 20% are singletons. Sequencing was done on a sample of blood. Receptor source: a man aged 30-40 years with Graves' hyperthyroidism. Each CDR3 is given with its conserved first and last residue. The D gene is left open where the match is weak. Clone sizes are given selectively: once, few, many, or a class where the clone is expanded.

J gene | V gene | D gene | clone size | CDR3 length | CDR3 protein | CDR3 DNA
TRBJ1-2 | TRBV30 | . | many | 14 | CAWSVGQGSYGYTF | TGTGCCTGGAGTGTTGGTCAGGGTAGCTATGGCTACACCTTC
TRBJ2-1 | TRBV7-2 | . | many | 12 | CASSSTGWEQFF | TGTGCCAGCAGCTCTACAGGGTGGGAGCAGTTCTTC
TRBJ2-3 | TRBV20-1 | . | many | 18 | CSARARDSGGGSTDTQYF | TGCAGTGCTAGGGCTAGAGATAGCGGTGGGGGGAGCACAGATACGCAGTATTTT
TRBJ2-1 | TRBV12-3/TRBV12-4 | . | many | 12 | CASSFGLEDPLF | TGTGCCAGCAGTTTTGGGCTGGAGGACCCCCTCTTC
TRBJ1-6 | TRBV6-2/TRBV6-3 | TRBD1 | . | 15 | CASRLGQGRPAPLHF | TGTGCCAGCAGACTTGGACAGGGCCGTCCGGCACCCCTCCACTTT
TRBJ1-1 | TRBV5-1 | . | few | 16 | CASSYRPRQRHTEAFF | TGCGCCAGCAGCTACCGTCCCCGGCAGAGACACACTGAAGCTTTCTTT
TRBJ2-3 | TRBV28 | TRBD2 | many | 15 | CASSFEREGPLEQYF | TGTGCCAGCAGTTTTGAGCGGGAGGGCCCGTTGGAGCAGTATTTT
TRBJ2-5 | TRBV5-5 | . | few | 14 | CASSPGPSPETQYF | TGTGCCAGCAGCCCCGGGCCTTCTCCGGAGACCCAGTACTTC
TRBJ2-3 | TRBV30 | . | many | 12 | CAWGLGADTQYF | TGTGCCTGGGGTTTGGGGGCAGATACGCAGTATTTT
TRBJ2-2 | TRBV5-1 | TRBD1 | many | 15 | CASSWGTGDTGELFF | TGCGCCAGCAGCTGGGGGACAGGGGACACCGGGGAGCTGTTTTTT
TRBJ2-7 | TRBV29-1 | TRBD1 | . | 13 | CSVDGPTGREQYF | TGCAGCGTTGATGGGCCGACAGGGCGCGAGCAGTACTTC
TRBJ2-5 | TRBV5-1 | . | few | 18 | CASSLRPKVGGYQETQYF | TGCGCCAGCAGCCTTCGACCTAAAGTGGGAGGATACCAAGAGACCCAGTACTTC
TRBJ2-2 | TRBV2 | TRBD1 | . | 16 | CASRRPGQGATGELFF | TGTGCCAGCAGGAGACCGGGACAGGGAGCCACCGGGGAGCTGTTTTTT
TRBJ2-7 | TRBV2 | TRBD2 | . | 16 | CASSELAGGRAYEQYF | TGTGCCAGCAGTGAATTGGCGGGAGGGCGGGCCTACGAGCAGTACTTC
TRBJ2-3 | TRBV28 | TRBD2 | many | 14 | CASSWTSVTDTQYF | TGTGCCAGCAGCTGGACTAGCGTCACAGATACGCAGTATTTT
TRBJ2-2 | TRBV2 | . | . | 15 | CASSAGAVAPGELFF | TGTGCCAGCAGTGCGGGAGCGGTTGCACCTGGGGAGCTGTTTTTT
TRBJ1-2 | TRBV2 | . | many | 13 | CASTKGSGYGYTF | TGTGCCAGCACTAAGGGAAGCGGCTATGGCTACACCTTC
TRBJ1-1 | TRBV5-1 | TRBD1 | few | 18 | CASRPGTGSAWRGTEAFF | TGCGCCAGCCGTCCCGGGACAGGGTCGGCGTGGAGAGGAACTGAAGCTTTCTTT
TRBJ2-2 | TRBV24-1 | . | few | 16 | CATSDLGRENTGELFF | TGTGCCACCAGTGATTTGGGCAGGGAGAACACCGGGGAGCTGTTTTTT
TRBJ1-1 | TRBV29-1 | . | many | 13 | CSVGQNMNTEAFF | TGCAGCGTCGGACAGAACATGAACACTGAAGCTTTCTTT
TRBJ1-2 | TRBV24-1 | . | many | 12 | CATSDYDDGYTF | TGTGCCACCAGTGATTATGATGATGGCTACACCTTC
TRBJ2-7 | TRBV10-3 | TRBD1 | many | 18 | CAISDPGQGLLKTYEQYF | TGTGCCATCAGTGATCCGGGACAGGGACTTCTGAAGACCTACGAGCAGTACTTC
TRBJ1-6 | TRBV2 | . | many | 14 | CASSITGTNSPLHF | TGTGCCAGCAGTATTACAGGGACGAATTCACCCCTCCACTTT
TRBJ2-3 | TRBV2 | . | many | 16 | CASSDLTLGSTDTQYF | TGTGCCAGCAGTGACTTGACCCTCGGAAGCACAGATACGCAGTATTTT
TRBJ2-5 | TRBV5-6 | TRBD1 | many | 16 | CASSLEFLDRAETQYF | TGTGCCAGCAGCTTGGAGTTCCTGGACAGGGCTGAGACCCAGTACTTC
TRBJ2-5 | TRBV7-2 | TRBD2 | many | 14 | CASSFSGRGLLKYF | TGTGCCAGCAGCTTTAGCGGGAGGGGTTTATTGAAGTACTTC
TRBJ2-7 | TRBV12-3/TRBV12-4 | . | . | 13 | CASSSEESYEQYF | TGTGCCAGCAGTTCCGAGGAATCCTACGAGCAGTACTTC
TRBJ1-1 | TRBV28 | TRBD1 | . | 14 | CASTEQGAETEAFF | TGTGCCAGCACCGAACAGGGGGCGGAAACTGAAGCTTTCTTT
TRBJ2-3 | TRBV2 | . | many | 12 | CASRQETDTQYF | TGTGCCAGCAGACAGGAGACAGATACGCAGTATTTT
TRBJ2-1 | TRBV7-3 | . | many | 13 | CASSSIPGDEQFF | TGTGCCAGCAGCTCAATACCAGGGGATGAGCAGTTCTTC
TRBJ1-2 | TRBV28 | TRBD1 | . | 14 | CASSPADRAYGYTF | TGTGCCAGCAGTCCCGCTGACAGGGCCTATGGCTACACCTTC
TRBJ2-7 | TRBV19 | TRBD1 | . | 13 | CASRLTGTYEQYF | TGTGCCAGTAGACTGACAGGGACCTACGAGCAGTACTTC
TRBJ1-1 | TRBV7-2 | . | many | 13 | CASSSSARTEAFF | TGTGCCAGCAGCTCCTCCGCGAGAACTGAAGCTTTCTTT
TRBJ2-5 | TRBV6-1 | . | many | 14 | CASSDSGAKETQYF | TGTGCCAGCAGTGATTCAGGGGCAAAAGAGACCCAGTACTTC
TRBJ2-5 | TRBV18 | . | . | 14 | CASSPRLTRETQYF | TGTGCCAGCTCACCAAGGTTGACTAGAGAGACCCAGTACTTC
TRBJ2-3 | TRBV7-2 | TRBD2 | many | 19 | CASSPGLAGGPEHGDTQYF | TGTGCCAGCAGCCCGGGACTAGCGGGAGGGCCTGAGCACGGAGATACGCAGTATTTT
TRBJ1-2 | TRBV6-5 | TRBD1 | . | 16 | CASSFKITVTGFGYTF | TGTGCCAGCAGTTTTAAGATCACCGTGACAGGGTTTGGCTACACCTTC
TRBJ2-2 | TRBV7-9 | . | few | 16 | CASSFFGSRGTGELFF | TGTGCCAGCAGCTTCTTCGGGAGTCGCGGCACCGGGGAGCTGTTTTTT
TRBJ2-7 | TRBV6-2/TRBV6-3 | TRBD1 | few | 15 | CASSILWTGDYEQYF | TGTGCCAGCAGTATACTATGGACAGGGGACTACGAGCAGTACTTC
TRBJ1-4 | TRBV6-1 | . | many | 15 | CASSSPGRSNEKLFF | TGTGCCAGCAGTTCCCCGGGACGGAGTAATGAAAAACTGTTTTTT
TRBJ2-3 | TRBV11-2 | . | many | 13 | CAGSFLQRDTQYF | TGTGCCGGCAGCTTCTTGCAGCGAGATACGCAGTATTTT
TRBJ2-5 | TRBV4-1 | TRBD2 | few | 16 | CASSEPTSGNQETQYF | TGCGCCAGCAGCGAGCCGACTAGCGGAAACCAAGAGACCCAGTACTTC
TRBJ2-5 | TRBV5-1 | . | . | 16 | CATSRGFGRAQETQYF | TGCGCCACCAGCCGGGGGTTTGGGAGAGCCCAAGAGACCCAGTACTTC
TRBJ2-3 | TRBV6-4 | . | . | 15 | CASSDGEFNTDTQYF | TGTGCCAGCAGTGACGGGGAGTTTAACACAGATACGCAGTATTTT
TRBJ2-1 | TRBV18 | . | many | 13 | CASSPGENNEQFF | TGTGCCAGCTCACCGGGTGAAAACAATGAGCAGTTCTTC
TRBJ2-7 | TRBV12-5 | . | many | 15 | CASGSLGPVSHEQYF | TGTGCTAGTGGTTCCCTTGGGCCGGTCAGCCACGAGCAGTACTTC
TRBJ2-4 | TRBV18 | . | many | 14 | CASSHGAGINIQYF | TGTGCCAGCTCGCACGGGGCGGGAATAAACATTCAGTACTTC
TRBJ2-7 | TRBV4-1 | . | . | 16 | CASSQDPREIAYEQYF | TGCGCCAGCAGCCAAGATCCGAGGGAGATTGCCTACGAGCAGTACTTC
TRBJ2-3 | TRBV12-3/TRBV12-4 | TRBD1 | many | 13 | CASRSTGADTQYF | TGTGCCAGCAGATCGACAGGGGCAGATACGCAGTATTTT
TRBJ2-1 | TRBV9 | . | many | 14 | CASSVATNYNEQFF | TGTGCCAGCAGCGTAGCTACTAACTACAATGAGCAGTTCTTC
TRBJ1-3 | TRBV6-1 | . | . | 13 | CTSSEDGRNTIYF | TGTACCAGCAGTGAAGATGGACGAAACACCATATATTTT
TRBJ1-5 | TRBV15 | . | . | 15 | CATSRERYSNQPQHF | TGTGCCACCAGCAGAGAACGGTACTCGAATCAGCCCCAGCATTTT
TRBJ2-7 | TRBV13 | . | few | 14 | CASSPGTSYNEQYF | TGTGCCAGCAGCCCCGGGACTTCCTACAATGAGCAGTACTTC
TRBJ1-1 | TRBV24-1 | . | . | 13 | CATSSGGNTEAFF | TGTGCCACCAGTTCAGGCGGGAACACTGAAGCTTTCTTT